These 8 T cell receptor beta chains share one sample of origin, sequenced in a study of control samples from healthy donors and cancer patients. Sequencing used immunoSEQ multiplex PCR; TCRdb keeps in-frame clones, though not all of them. The table lists some 220,000 clones, 90% to 95% of them singletons. Input material: blood. The receptors come from a man aged 50 to 60 in good health.

V usage is TRBV10-2 and J usage is TRBJ1-1, with D perhaps TRBD1 (5 bases). Trimming shortened V by 4 bases and J by 0 bases, and 15 bases separated the two germline ends. CDR1 is WSHSY and CDR2 is SAAADI in the germline V gene. The CDR3 is 16 residues long. The CDR3 DNA is TGCGCCAGCAGTGGGTCCAGGGAAAGGATGAACACTGAAGCTTTCTTT. Its protein product is CASSGSRERMNTEAFF.

This clone was seen only once. The V gene is TRBV27, the J gene TRBJ2-2, with D uncertain. The CDR3 loop spans 14 amino acids. Trimming took 2 bases from V and 6 from J, leaving 10 bases between them. Germline loops: CDR1 MNHEY, CDR2 SMNVEV (reference sequence). CDR3: CASSLVPLAGELFF. CDR3 sequence (DNA): TGTGCCAGCAGTTTAGTCCCATTGGCCGGGGAGCTGTTTTTT.

V is TRBV6-4 and J is TRBJ2-2; the D gene is possibly TRBD2 (5 bases). Germline CDR1 reads MRHNA; CDR2 reads SNTAGT. The V gene lost 8 bases and the J gene lost 1 base, with 8 bases spanning the gap. This CDR3 is 13 amino acids long. The CDR3 loop reads CASRGENTGELFF. DNA of the CDR3: TGTGCCAGCCGGGGTGAGAACACCGGGGAGCTGTTTTTT.

The chain recombines TRBV29-1 with TRBJ1-2; D perhaps matches TRBD1 (6 bases). V was shortened by 7 bases and J by 1 base, with 13 bases between the two germline ends. CDR3 size: 13 residues. The germline V gene has CDR1 SQVTM and CDR2 ANQGSEA. The CDR3 sequence is CSGGDTYNYGYTF. The CDR3 bases are TGCAGCGGGGGGGACACTTATAACTATGGCTACACCTTC.

This chain uses TRBV4-1 with TRBJ2-3; D is undetermined. The CDR3 extends over 17 amino acids. Germline V gene lookup returns CDR1 MGHRA and CDR2 YSYEKL. The V gene lost 3 bases and the J gene lost 0 bases, with 16 bases spanning the gap. The CDR3 region is CASSQPRADPSTDTQYF. CDR3 DNA: TGCGCCAGCAGCCAGCCTCGGGCAGACCCTAGCACAGATACGCAGTATTTT.

Details on this clone: The junction shows a germline mismatch at one end, possibly a read error. Written as DNA, the CDR3 is TGTGCCAGCAGCCTAGCCCCACAATATGGCTACACCTTC. Encoded protein: CASSLAPQYGYTF. This chain links TRBV7-2 with TRBJ1-2; D gene unclear. Germline V lookup: CDR1 SGHTA, CDR2 FQGNSA. There are 13 residues in the CDR3.

The rearrangement uses TRBV3-1 (or the pseudogene TRBV3-2) and TRBJ1-1; D perhaps matches TRBD1 (5 bases). V lost 4 bases and J 4 bases, leaving 16 bases between the germline ends. Germline V gene lookup returns CDR1 LGHDT and CDR2 YNNKEL (reference sequence). The CDR3 has 15 residues. DNA for the CDR3: TGTGCCAGCAGCCCCTCTTGGGAGGGGAGCACTGAAGCTTTCTTT. It encodes CASSPSWEGSTEAFF.

V usage is TRBV7-3 and J usage is TRBJ1-1; a weak D match, TRBD1 (5 bases). Trimming pared 5 bases from V and 9 bases from J, leaving 16 bases between. Germline CDR1 SGHTA, CDR2 FQGTGA. CDR3 length: 13 residues. The CDR3 DNA reads as TGTGCCAGCAGCCCCCGGGGCCAGACCCAAGCTTTCTTT. Residues: CASSPRGQTQAFF.